The next 20 T cell receptor beta chains were all read from a single sample in a study of T cell repertoires in cytomegalovirus infection. Their specific antigens are unknown. TCRdb reanalysed the reads using MiXCR and keeps one entry per CDR3 protein. The table includes 340,000 or so distinct CDR3 sequences, 20% to 30% detected once. The starting material was cultured PBMCs, obtained from culture after CMV antigen stimulation. The receptors stem from a human donor in good health (CMV status not recorded). Some clones in this sample may be carry-over from other donors' samples.

Ten or more counts support this clonotype. The chain joins TRBV7-2 to TRBJ2-5; possibly TRBD1 or TRBD2 for D (5 bases each). CDR3 size: 13 residues. Germline loops: CDR1 SGHTA, CDR2 FQGNSA. V lost 7 bases and J 7 bases, leaving 16 bases between the germline ends. CDR3 DNA: TGTGCCAGCACCCAATTGGGGGTGGGGACCCAGTACTTC. Translated, it gives CASTQLGVGTQYF.

The table lists this clonotype with a few counts. V gene TRBV4-1 combines with J gene TRBJ2-3; D remains ambiguous. CDR3 length equals 14 residues. CDR1 and CDR2 (germline): MGHRA, YSYEKL. With 3 bases removed from V and 1 base from J, the gap between germline ends came to 8 bases. CDR3 sequence (DNA): TGCGCCAGCAGCCAGATAGGAGGCACAGATACGCAGTATTTT. Translated: CASSQIGGTDTQYF.

V is TRBV7-8 and J is TRBJ2-1, with TRBD2 identical over 7 bases. The CDR3 spans 17 residues. Germline CDR1 reads SGHVS; CDR2 reads FQNEAQ. With V trimmed by 1 base and J by 0 bases, 6 bases remained unmatched. The CDR3, as DNA: TGTGCCAGCAGCTTAGGGGGAAGCGGGGCCTCCTACAATGAGCAGTTCTTC. Its translation is CASSLGGSGASYNEQFF.

This chain connects TRBV4-3 to TRBJ2-3; no definite D call. In germline, CDR1 is LGHNA, CDR2 YSLEER. V was shortened by 2 bases and J by 0 bases, with 3 bases between the two germline ends. This CDR3 has 13 residues. CDR3 DNA sequence: TGCGCCAGCAGCCAAACTAGCACAGATACGCAGTATTTT. It specifies CASSQTSTDTQYF.

This clonotype has more than one count but fewer than ten. The chain carries TRBV7-9 and TRBJ1-1; 10 nucleotides align to TRBD1. After removal of 5 bases from V and 5 bases from J, the junction contained 8 bases not matched to a gene. The CDR3 length is 15 residues. The germline V gene encodes CDR1 SEHNR and CDR2 FQNEAQ (reference sequence). CDR3: CASSGRTGGETEAFF. CDR3 nucleotide sequence: TGTGCCAGCAGCGGACGGACAGGGGGTGAGACTGAAGCTTTCTTT.

The chain joins TRBV7-2 to TRBJ2-3, with 7 bases aligning to TRBD2. Germline V gene data show CDR1 as SGHTA and CDR2 as FQGNSA. This CDR3 region has 14 residues. V dropped 5 bases and J dropped 5; count of bases not matched to a gene: 7. CDR3 residues: CASSPGGAQDTQYF. In nucleotides, the CDR3 is TGTGCCAGCAGCCCGGGGGGAGCGCAAGATACGCAGTATTTT.

The chain has TRBV7-8 and TRBJ1-2, with 7 bases aligning to TRBD1. The CDR3 loop spans 14 amino acids. Trimming at V came to 4 bases and at J to 6 bases, leaving 8 bases not matched to a gene. Germline CDR1 reads SGHVS; CDR2 reads FQNEAQ. The CDR3 loop reads CASSSRQGINGYTF. Here the CDR3 DNA reads TGTGCCAGCAGCTCCAGACAGGGTATCAATGGCTACACCTTC.

The rearrangement uses TRBV7-2 and TRBJ1-3; D gene uncertain. The CDR3 is 13 residues long. Germline lookup yields CDR1 SGHTA and CDR2 FQGNSA. Between the trimmed V and J ends, which lost 1 base and 7 bases, there was a span of 8 bases. CDR3: CASSLETGNTIYF. The CDR3 DNA sequence: TGTGCCAGCAGCTTAGAGACGGGTAACACCATATATTTT.

The chain carries TRBV19 and TRBJ1-1; tentatively, D is TRBD1 (5 bases). The CDR3 contains 14 residues. The germline V and J ends were trimmed by 5 bases and 1 base, with 11 bases remaining between them. Germline CDR1 and CDR2: LNHDA and SQIVND (reference sequence). The CDR3 DNA is TGTGCCAGTAGTGGCCTCCAGGGGAACACTGAAGCTTTCTTT. Protein product: CASSGLQGNTEAFF. Full variable domain (rest looked up from reference TRBV19 and TRBJ1-1): DGGITQSPKYLFRKEGQNVTLSCEQNLNHDAMYWYRQDPGQGLRLIYYSQIVNDFQKGDIAEGYSVSREKKESFPLTVTSAQKNPTAFYLCASSGLQGNTEAFFGQGTRLTVV.

This clonotype was observed a few times. V and J are TRBV14 and TRBJ2-3; D is uncertain. The CDR3 consists of 13 residues. Trimming cost V 2 bases and J 2 bases, with 5 bases left between them. Germline assignment: CDR1 SGHDN and CDR2 FVKESK. CDR3 sequence (DNA): TGTGCCAGCAGCCAAAGAGTCACAGATACGCAGTATTTT. Translation gives CASSQRVTDTQYF. Together with reference TRBV14 and TRBJ2-3, the CDR3 gives the full variable domain: EAGVTQFPSHSVIEKGQTVTLRCDPISGHDNLYWYRRVMGKEIKFLLHFVKESKQDESGMPNNRFLAERTGGTYSTLKVQPAELEDSGVYFCASSQRVTDTQYFGPGTRLTVL.

There are many counts of this clonotype. The chain combines TRBV7-2 with TRBJ2-2; no firm D call. V was trimmed by 1 base and J by 0 bases, leaving 6 bases between them. CDR3 length: 15 amino acids. In germline, CDR1 is SGHTA, CDR2 FQGNSA. CDR3 amino acids: CASSLDFSNTGELFF. CDR3 sequence (DNA): TGTGCCAGCAGCTTAGATTTCTCGAACACCGGGGAGCTGTTTTTT.

CDR3 nucleotide sequence: TGTGCCAGCAGTCGGGACGTCCCCAGCTCCTACAATGAGCAGTTCTTC. It encodes CASSRDVPSSYNEQFF. The V and J genes are TRBV28 and TRBJ2-1, with D possibly being TRBD1 or TRBD2 (5 bases each). V was shortened by 5 bases and J by 0 bases, with 14 bases between the two germline ends. The CDR3 loop spans 16 amino acids. Looked up from germline, CDR1 is MDHEN and CDR2 is SYDVKM.

The V gene is TRBV2, the J gene TRBJ2-5; 10 bases align to TRBD2. V trimming: 4 bases; J trimming: 0 bases; junction bases outside the gene matches: 2. This CDR3 has 15 amino acids. Germline loops: CDR1 SNHLY, CDR2 FYNNEI. CDR3 residues: CASSGTSGYQETQYF. In nucleotides, the CDR3 is TGTGCCAGCAGTGGGACTAGCGGATACCAAGAGACCCAGTACTTC. The variable domain in full, with the rest retrieved from reference TRBV2 and TRBJ2-5, is EPEVTQTPSHQVTQMGQEVILRCVPISNHLYFYWYRQILGQKVEFLVSFYNNEISEKSEIFDDQFSVERPDGSNFTLKIRSTKLEDSAMYFCASSGTSGYQETQYFGPGTRLLVL.

The chain carries TRBV11-2 and TRBJ2-7, with a weak D call TRBD1 (6 bases). The CDR3 totals 14 residues. CDR1 SGHAT and CDR2 FQNNGV come from the germline V gene. Trimming stripped 5 bases from V and 3 bases from J, with 14 bases between. CDR3 sequence (DNA): TGTGCCAGCAGCCTAAATCAGGGGAGCTACGAGCAGTACGTC. Translating gives CASSLNQGSYEQYV.

This clonotype was detected ten times or more. The chain links TRBV7-9 to TRBJ1-5; D remains unclear. The ends were cut back, 2 bases at V and 5 bases at J, with 4 bases in the middle. The CDR3 runs 12 residues. The germline V gene has CDR1 SEHNR and CDR2 FQNEAQ (reference sequence). Here the CDR3 DNA reads TGTGCCAGCAGCTTAATCGATCAGCCCCAGCATTTT. The encoded protein is CASSLIDQPQHF.

Of note for this clonotype: A much larger clone lies a single base off, so this may be a read error. V usage is TRBV11-2 and J usage is TRBJ2-5, with 8 bases aligning to TRBD1. The germline V gene encodes CDR1 SGHAT and CDR2 FQNNGV. J lost 4 bases, V lost 5 bases, and 6 bases had no gene match. The CDR3 runs 14 residues. Here the CDR3 DNA reads TGTGCCAGCAGCCCGGGACAGGTCCGAGAGACCCAGTACTTC. This codes for CASSPGQVRETQYF.

This chain links TRBV11-3 with TRBJ1-1, with D perhaps matching TRBD1 (6 bases). Germline lookup yields CDR1 SGHNT and CDR2 YENEEA. There are 15 residues in the CDR3. With 4 bases removed from V and 4 bases from J, the gap between germline ends came to 16 bases. CDR3 loop: CASSSLGGVSTEAFF. The CDR3 DNA reads as TGTGCCAGCAGCTCCCTAGGGGGGGTGAGCACTGAAGCTTTCTTT. Full variable domain (missing parts from reference TRBV11-3 and TRBJ1-1): EAGVVQSPRYKIIEKKQPVAFWCNPISGHNTLYWYLQNLGQGPELLIRYENEEAVDDSQLPKDRFSAERLKGVDSTLKIQPAELGDSAVYLCASSSLGGVSTEAFFGQGTRLTVV.

The rearrangement joins TRBV20-1 to TRBJ2-1; TRBD1 matches at 9 bases. V lost 0 bases to trimming and J lost 4 bases; unmatched junction nucleotides: 13. This CDR3 spans 18 amino acids. CDR1 DFQATT and CDR2 SNEGSKA come from the germline V gene (reference sequence). The CDR3 spells CSARDTGQGGSLYNEQFF. CDR3 coding DNA: TGCAGTGCTAGAGATACGGGACAGGGAGGTTCATTATACAATGAGCAGTTCTTC.

The rearrangement joins TRBV10-3 to TRBJ2-3; 9 bases are a match to TRBD1. The CDR3 totals 14 residues. Losses at the gene ends were 7 bases for V and 2 bases for J; bases not matched to a gene: 4. Germline CDR1 ENHRY, CDR2 SYGVKD. CDR3 DNA sequence: TGTGCCATCAAACGGACAGGGGCCACAGATACGCAGTATTTT. Its protein is CAIKRTGATDTQYF.

This clonotype was observed a few times. This chain uses TRBV28 with TRBJ2-7; D is perhaps TRBD2 (6 bases). The CDR3 loop spans 15 amino acids. The germline CDR1 and CDR2 sequences are MDHEN and SYDVKM. The V gene lost 5 bases and the J gene lost 6 bases, with 20 bases spanning the gap. CDR3 protein: CASSTIGGTGVEQYF. The CDR3 DNA reads TGTGCCAGCAGTACGATCGGCGGGACGGGAGTCGAGCAGTACTTC.